This TCR beta chain was found in a study of blood T cell repertoires in COVID-19. Study-level background: COVID-19 samples, acute and convalescent, were from the United States, Italy and Spain. PBMCs, B-cell-depleted T cells, or T cells were the source of the cDNA or gDNA that made up the material.

CDR1 MNHNY and CDR2 SVGAGI come from the germline V gene (reference sequence). The CDR3 length is 18 residues. V dropped 5 bases and J dropped 2; count of bases not matched to a gene: 12. Repertoires were generated with immunoSEQ multiplex PCR, while TCRdb's copy carries only in-frame clones and drops some. The table lists roughly 74,000 clones, around nine tenths of them singletons, with 1.2% in the top ten. The age range of participants was about 18 to 90 years, with residence in about 25 US areas. Donors were grouped by their self-reported clinical history. The chain has TRBV6-6 and TRBJ1-2, with 12 bases identical to TRBD1. Sample: PBMCs or T cells enriched from blood (not recorded which). This receptor was obtained from a woman between 45 and 60 years old with acute COVID-19. The CDR3 nucleotides are TGTGCCAGCAGTCGTGCTCGGGGACAGGGGGCCCTAAACTATGGCTACACCTTC. Translating gives CASSRARGQGALNYGYTF.